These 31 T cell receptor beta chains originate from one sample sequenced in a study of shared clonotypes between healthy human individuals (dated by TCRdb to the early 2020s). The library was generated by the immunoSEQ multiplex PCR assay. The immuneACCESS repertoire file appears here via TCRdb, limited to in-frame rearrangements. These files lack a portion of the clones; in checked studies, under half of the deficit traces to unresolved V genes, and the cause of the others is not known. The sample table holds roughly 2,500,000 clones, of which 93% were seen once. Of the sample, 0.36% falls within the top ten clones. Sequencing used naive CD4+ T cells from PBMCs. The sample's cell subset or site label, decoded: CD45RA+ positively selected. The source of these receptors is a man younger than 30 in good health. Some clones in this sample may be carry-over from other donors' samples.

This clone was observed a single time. The CDR3 loop reads CASSPGVSPGNEQFF. In DNA form, the CDR3 reads TGCGCCAGCAGCCCCGGTGTCTCCCCCGGCAATGAGCAGTTCTTC. The rearrangement joins TRBV5-1 to TRBJ2-1; D not resolved. Germline CDR1 reads SGHRS; CDR2 reads YFSETQ. The CDR3 is 15 amino acids. V lost 4 bases, J lost 6 bases, and 17 bases lay in between.

Here the CDR3 reads CASSPGAIDTQYF. The DNA of the CDR3 is TGTGCCAGCAGTCCCGGAGCTATAGATACGCAGTATTTT. V and J are TRBV28 and TRBJ2-3; D is unresolved. Germline values: CDR1 MDHEN, CDR2 SYDVKM. CDR3 size: 13 residues. The V gene lost 5 bases and the J gene lost 5 bases, with 11 bases spanning the gap.

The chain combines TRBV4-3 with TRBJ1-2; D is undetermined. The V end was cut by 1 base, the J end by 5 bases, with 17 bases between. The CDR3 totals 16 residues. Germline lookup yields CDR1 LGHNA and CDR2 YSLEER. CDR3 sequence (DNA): TGCGCCAGCAGCCAAGTCGTGGCCAGCCTCGCTTATGGCTACACCTTC. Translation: CASSQVVASLAYGYTF.

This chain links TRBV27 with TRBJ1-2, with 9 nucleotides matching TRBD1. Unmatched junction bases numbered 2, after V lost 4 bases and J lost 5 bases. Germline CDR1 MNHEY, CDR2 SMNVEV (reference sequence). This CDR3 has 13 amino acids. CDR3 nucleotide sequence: TGTGCCAGCAGTTCCGGACAGGGGTATGGCTACACCTTC. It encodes CASSSGQGYGYTF.

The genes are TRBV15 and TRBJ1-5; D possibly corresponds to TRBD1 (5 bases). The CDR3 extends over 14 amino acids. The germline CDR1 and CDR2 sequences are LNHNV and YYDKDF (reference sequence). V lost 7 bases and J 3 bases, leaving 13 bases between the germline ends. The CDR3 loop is CATKPGRVNQPQHF. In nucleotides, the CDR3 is TGTGCCACCAAACCGGGACGAGTCAATCAGCCCCAGCATTTT.

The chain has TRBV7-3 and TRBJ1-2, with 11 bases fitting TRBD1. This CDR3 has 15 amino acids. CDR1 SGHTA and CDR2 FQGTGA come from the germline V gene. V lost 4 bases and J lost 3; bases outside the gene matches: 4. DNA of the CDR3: TGTGCCAGCAGCTGGACAGGGGGCAGCGACTATGGCTACACCTTC. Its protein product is CASSWTGGSDYGYTF.

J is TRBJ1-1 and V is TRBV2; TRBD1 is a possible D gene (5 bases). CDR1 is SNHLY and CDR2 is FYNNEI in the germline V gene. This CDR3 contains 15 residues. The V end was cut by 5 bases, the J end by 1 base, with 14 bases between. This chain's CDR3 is CASSSRDWANTEAFF. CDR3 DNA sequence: TGTGCCAGCAGTTCGAGGGACTGGGCGAACACTGAAGCTTTCTTT.

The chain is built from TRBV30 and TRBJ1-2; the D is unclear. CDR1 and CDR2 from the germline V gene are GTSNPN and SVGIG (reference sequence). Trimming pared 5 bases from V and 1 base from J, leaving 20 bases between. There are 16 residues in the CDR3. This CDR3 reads CAWGGNGVRSNYGYTF. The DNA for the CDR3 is TGTGCCTGGGGCGGTAATGGGGTTCGGAGTAACTATGGCTACACCTTC.

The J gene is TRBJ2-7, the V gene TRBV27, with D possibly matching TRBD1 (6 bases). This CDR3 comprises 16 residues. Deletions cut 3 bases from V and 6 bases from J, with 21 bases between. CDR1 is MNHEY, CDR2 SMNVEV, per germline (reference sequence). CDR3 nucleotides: TGTGCCAGCAGTTTTGGGGGCGGAATTCAGATGGGCGAGCAGTACTTC. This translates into CASSFGGGIQMGEQYF.

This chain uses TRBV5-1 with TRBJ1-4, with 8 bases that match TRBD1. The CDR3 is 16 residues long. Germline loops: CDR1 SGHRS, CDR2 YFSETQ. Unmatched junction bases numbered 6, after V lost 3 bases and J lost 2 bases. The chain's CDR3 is CASSSQGQGTNEKLFF. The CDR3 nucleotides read TGCGCCAGCAGCTCACAAGGACAGGGTACTAATGAAAAACTGTTTTTT. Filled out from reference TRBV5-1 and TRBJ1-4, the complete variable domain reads KAGVTQTPRYLIKTRGQQVTLSCSPISGHRSVSWYQQTPGQGLQFLFEYFSETQRNKGNFPGRFSGRQFSNSRSEMNVSTLELGDSALYLCASSSQGQGTNEKLFFGSGTQLSVL.

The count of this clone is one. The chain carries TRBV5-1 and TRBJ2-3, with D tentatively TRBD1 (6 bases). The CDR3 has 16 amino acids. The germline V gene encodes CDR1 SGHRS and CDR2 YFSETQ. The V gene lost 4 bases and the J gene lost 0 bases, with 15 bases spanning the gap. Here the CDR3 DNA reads TGCGCCAGCAGCCCCGGTAGCAGGGGTAGCACAGATACGCAGTATTTT. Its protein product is CASSPGSRGSTDTQYF.

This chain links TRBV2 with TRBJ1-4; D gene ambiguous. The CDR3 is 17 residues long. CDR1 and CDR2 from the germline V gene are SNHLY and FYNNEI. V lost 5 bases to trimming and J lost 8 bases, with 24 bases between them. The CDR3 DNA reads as TGTGCCAGCAGTTCCCAGCGAACCCCCCACGCCGGGGAAAAACTGTTTTTT. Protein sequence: CASSSQRTPHAGEKLFF.

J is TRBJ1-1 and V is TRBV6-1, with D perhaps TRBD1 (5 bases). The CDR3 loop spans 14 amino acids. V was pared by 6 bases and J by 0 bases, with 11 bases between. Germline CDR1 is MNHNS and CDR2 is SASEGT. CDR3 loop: CASSATGMNTEAFF. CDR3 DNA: TGTGCCAGCAGCGCCACAGGAATGAACACTGAAGCTTTCTTT.

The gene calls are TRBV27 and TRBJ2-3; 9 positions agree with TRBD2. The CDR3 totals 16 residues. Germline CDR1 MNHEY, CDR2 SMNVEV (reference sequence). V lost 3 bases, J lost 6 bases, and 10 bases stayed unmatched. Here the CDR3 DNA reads TGTGCCAGCAGTTTTGGGTTAGCGGGAGAGCGGGATACGCAGTATTTT. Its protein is CASSFGLAGERDTQYF.

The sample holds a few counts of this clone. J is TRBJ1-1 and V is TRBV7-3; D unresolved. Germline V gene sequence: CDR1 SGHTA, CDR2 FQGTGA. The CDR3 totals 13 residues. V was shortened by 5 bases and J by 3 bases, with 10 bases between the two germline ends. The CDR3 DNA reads TGTGCCAGCAGCACCATACGGGACACTGAAGCTTTCTTT. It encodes CASSTIRDTEAFF.

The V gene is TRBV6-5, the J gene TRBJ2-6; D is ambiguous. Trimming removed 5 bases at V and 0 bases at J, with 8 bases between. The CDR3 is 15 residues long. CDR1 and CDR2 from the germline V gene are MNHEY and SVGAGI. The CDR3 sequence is CASSPRLSGANVLTF. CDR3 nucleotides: TGTGCCAGCAGTCCCCGGCTCTCTGGGGCCAACGTCCTGACTTTC.

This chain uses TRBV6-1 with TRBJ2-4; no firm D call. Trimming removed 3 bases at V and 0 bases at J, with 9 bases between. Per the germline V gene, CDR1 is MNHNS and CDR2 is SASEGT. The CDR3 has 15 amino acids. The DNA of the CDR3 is TGTGCCAGCAGTGAGTCTGAACTAGCCAAAAACATTCAGTACTTC. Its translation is CASSESELAKNIQYF.

CDR3 DNA sequence: TGTGCCATTTACTCTGGGGCCAACGTCCTGACTTTC. As protein: CAIYSGANVLTF. The chain carries TRBV11-2 and TRBJ2-6, with D hard to call. This CDR3 region has 12 residues. The V gene lost 10 bases and the J gene lost 0 bases, with 4 bases spanning the gap. Germline V gene sequence: CDR1 SGHAT, CDR2 FQNNGV. Full variable domain (missing parts from reference TRBV11-2 and TRBJ2-6): EAGVAQSPRYKIIEKRQSVAFWCNPISGHATLYWYQQILGQGPKLLIQFQNNGVVDDSQLPKDRFSAERLKGVDSTLKIQPAKLEDSAVYLCAIYSGANVLTFGAGSRLTVL.

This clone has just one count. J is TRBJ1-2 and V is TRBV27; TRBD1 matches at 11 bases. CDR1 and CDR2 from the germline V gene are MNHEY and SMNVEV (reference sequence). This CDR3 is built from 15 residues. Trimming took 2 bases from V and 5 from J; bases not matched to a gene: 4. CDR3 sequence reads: CASSLGQGASYGYTF. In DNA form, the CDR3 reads TGTGCCAGCAGTTTAGGACAGGGGGCCAGTTATGGCTACACCTTC.

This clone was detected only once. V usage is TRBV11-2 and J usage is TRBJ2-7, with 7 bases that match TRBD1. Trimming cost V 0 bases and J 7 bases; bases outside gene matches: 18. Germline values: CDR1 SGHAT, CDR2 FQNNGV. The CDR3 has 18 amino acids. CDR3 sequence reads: CASSLDIGGRAAEKEQYF. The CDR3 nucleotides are TGTGCCAGCAGCTTAGATATAGGGGGCCGGGCAGCGGAGAAGGAGCAGTACTTC.

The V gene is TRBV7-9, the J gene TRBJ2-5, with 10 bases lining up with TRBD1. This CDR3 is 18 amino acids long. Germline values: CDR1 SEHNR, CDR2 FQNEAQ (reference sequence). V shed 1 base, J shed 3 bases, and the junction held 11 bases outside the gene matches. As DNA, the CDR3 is TGTGCCAGCAGCTTAGTAGCGAGCGGGACAGGGGTAGAAGAGACCCAGTACTTC. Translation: CASSLVASGTGVEETQYF. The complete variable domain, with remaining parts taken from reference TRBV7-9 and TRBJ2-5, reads DTGVSQNPRHKITKRGQNVTFRCDPISEHNRLYWYRQTLGQGPEFLTYFQNEAQLEKSRLLSDRFSAERPKGSFSTLEIQRTEQGDSAMYLCASSLVASGTGVEETQYFGPGTRLLVL.

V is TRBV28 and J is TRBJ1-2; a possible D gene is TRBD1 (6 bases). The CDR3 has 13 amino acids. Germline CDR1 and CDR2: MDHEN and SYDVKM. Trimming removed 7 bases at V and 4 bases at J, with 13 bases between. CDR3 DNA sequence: TGTGCCAGCACTCACAGGGTCTTCTATGGCTACACCTTC. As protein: CASTHRVFYGYTF.

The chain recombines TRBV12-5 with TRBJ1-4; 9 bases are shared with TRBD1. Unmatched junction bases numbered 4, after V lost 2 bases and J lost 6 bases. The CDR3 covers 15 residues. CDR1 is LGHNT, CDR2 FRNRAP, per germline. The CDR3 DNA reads TGTGCTAGTGGTTTGAACAGGGGGCGAGATGAAAAACTGTTTTTT. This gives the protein CASGLNRGRDEKLFF.

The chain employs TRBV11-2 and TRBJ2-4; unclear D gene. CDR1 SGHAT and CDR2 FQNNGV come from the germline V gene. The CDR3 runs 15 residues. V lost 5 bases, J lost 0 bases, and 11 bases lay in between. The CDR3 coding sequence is TGTGCCAGCAGCCGCCCCCTACTAGCCAAAAACATTCAGTACTTC. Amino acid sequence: CASSRPLLAKNIQYF. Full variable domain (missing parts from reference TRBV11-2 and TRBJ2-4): EAGVAQSPRYKIIEKRQSVAFWCNPISGHATLYWYQQILGQGPKLLIQFQNNGVVDDSQLPKDRFSAERLKGVDSTLKIQPAKLEDSAVYLCASSRPLLAKNIQYFGAGTRLSVL.

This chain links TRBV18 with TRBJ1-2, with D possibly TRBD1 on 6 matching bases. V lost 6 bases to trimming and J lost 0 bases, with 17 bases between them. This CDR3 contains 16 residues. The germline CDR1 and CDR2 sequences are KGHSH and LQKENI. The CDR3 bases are TGTGCCAGCTCGCGCCCATCGGGACACACTAACTATGGCTACACCTTC. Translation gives CASSRPSGHTNYGYTF.

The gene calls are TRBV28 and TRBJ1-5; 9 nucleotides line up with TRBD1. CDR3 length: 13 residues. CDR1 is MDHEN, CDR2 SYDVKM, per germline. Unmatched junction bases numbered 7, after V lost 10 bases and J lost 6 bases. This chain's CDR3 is CATLTGGRQPQHF. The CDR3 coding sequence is TGTGCCACCTTGACAGGGGGGCGTCAGCCCCAGCATTTT.

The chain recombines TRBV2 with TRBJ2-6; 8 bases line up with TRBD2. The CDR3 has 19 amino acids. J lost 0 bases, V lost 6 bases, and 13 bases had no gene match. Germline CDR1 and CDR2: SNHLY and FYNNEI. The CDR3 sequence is CASSLRYVAGISGANVLTF. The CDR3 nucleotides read TGTGCCAGCAGCCTTCGATACGTAGCGGGGATCTCTGGGGCCAACGTCCTGACTTTC.

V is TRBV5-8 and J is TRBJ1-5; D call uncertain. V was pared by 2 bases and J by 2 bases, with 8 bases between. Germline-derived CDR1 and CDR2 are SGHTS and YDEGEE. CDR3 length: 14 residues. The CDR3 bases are TGTGCCAGCAGCTTCCGGGGTGGCAATCAGCCCCAGCATTTT. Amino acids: CASSFRGGNQPQHF.

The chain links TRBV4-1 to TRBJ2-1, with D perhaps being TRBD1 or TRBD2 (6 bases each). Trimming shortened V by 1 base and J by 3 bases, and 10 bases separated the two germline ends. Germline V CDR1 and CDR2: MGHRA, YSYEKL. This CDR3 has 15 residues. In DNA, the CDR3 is TGCGCCAGCAGCCAAGCGGGGGCGGGCTACAATGAGCAGTTCTTC. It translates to CASSQAGAGYNEQFF.

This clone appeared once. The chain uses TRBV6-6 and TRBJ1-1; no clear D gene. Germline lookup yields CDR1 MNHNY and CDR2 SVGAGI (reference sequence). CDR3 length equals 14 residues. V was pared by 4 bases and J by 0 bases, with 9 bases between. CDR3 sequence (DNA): TGTGCCAGCAGTTCCGGGATCCTGAACACTGAAGCTTTCTTT. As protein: CASSSGILNTEAFF.

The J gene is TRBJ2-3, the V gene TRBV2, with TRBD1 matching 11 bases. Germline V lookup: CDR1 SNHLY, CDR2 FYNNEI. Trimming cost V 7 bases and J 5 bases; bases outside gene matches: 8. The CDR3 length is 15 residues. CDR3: CASTGTGGLVDTQYF. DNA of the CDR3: TGTGCCAGCACCGGGACAGGGGGATTGGTAGATACGCAGTATTTT. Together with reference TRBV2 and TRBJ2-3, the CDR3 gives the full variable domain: EPEVTQTPSHQVTQMGQEVILRCVPISNHLYFYWYRQILGQKVEFLVSFYNNEISEKSEIFDDQFSVERPDGSNFTLKIRSTKLEDSAMYFCASTGTGGLVDTQYFGPGTRLTVL.